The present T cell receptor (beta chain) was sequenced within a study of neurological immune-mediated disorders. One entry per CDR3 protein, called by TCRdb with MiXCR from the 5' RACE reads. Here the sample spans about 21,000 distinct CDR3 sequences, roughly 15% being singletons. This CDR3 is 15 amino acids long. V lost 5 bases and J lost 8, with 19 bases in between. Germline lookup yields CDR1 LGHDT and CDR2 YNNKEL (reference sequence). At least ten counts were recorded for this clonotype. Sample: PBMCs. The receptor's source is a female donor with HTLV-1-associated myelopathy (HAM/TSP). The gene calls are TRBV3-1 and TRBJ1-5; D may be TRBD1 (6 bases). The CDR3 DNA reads TGTGCCAGCAGCACAGGGTCAGGGAGGGTAAAGCCCCAGCATTTT. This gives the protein CASSTGSGRVKPQHF.